The sequence of this TCR beta chain was determined in a study of molecular identifiers for immune sequencing clone quantification. TCRdb recomputed calls from the PCR reads with MiXCR, one row per CDR3 protein. Of 300,000 to 350,000 distinct CDR3 sequences listed, 20% to 25% are singletons. This clonotype was seen ten or more times. The source is a human donor in good health. Some libraries in this study had Jurkat cell RNA spiked in. Source material: naive CD8+ T cells from blood, with Jurkat cell RNA spiked in. The sample's subset: FACS-sorted CD8+CD4-CCR7+CD45RA+ naive T cells.

As DNA, the CDR3 is TGCAGCGTTGAGGCAGGGACAAACACCGGGGAGCTGTTTTTT. Its translation: CSVEAGTNTGELFF. The chain uses TRBV29-1 and TRBJ2-2, with TRBD1 as a possible D gene (6 bases). From germline, CDR1 is SQVTM and CDR2 ANQGSEA. The V end lost 3 bases, the J end lost 2 bases, and 10 bases lay between the germline ends. This CDR3 is built from 14 residues.